This T cell receptor (beta chain) was documented in a study of T cell responses to AZD1222 COVID-19 vaccine. Study-wide results and caveats: Repertoire collection took place solely once the T cell response had peaked. Nearly half of spike-specific TCRs reportedly target variant regions that are unmutated in the B.1.351 and B.1.1.7 variants.

Clones were read by immunoSEQ multiplex PCR, and TCRdb kept only the in-frame ones, dropping some. Of approximately 300,000 clones in the sample, 94% were seen once. The CDR3 length is 15 residues. Trimming pared 1 base from V and 5 bases from J, leaving 12 bases between. Germline V gives CDR1 SGHVS, CDR2 FQNEAQ. Points on this clone: Its antigen is unknown.

Sequencing used peripheral blood, obtained 28 days after the second AZD1222 dose. This receptor was identified in an adult who received the AZD1222 COVID-19 vaccine. This chain joins TRBV7-8 and TRBJ2-1; no clear D gene. CDR3 sequence reads: CASSLGRVYHNEQFF. For the CDR3, the DNA is TGTGCCAGCAGCTTAGGTAGGGTCTACCACAATGAGCAGTTCTTC.